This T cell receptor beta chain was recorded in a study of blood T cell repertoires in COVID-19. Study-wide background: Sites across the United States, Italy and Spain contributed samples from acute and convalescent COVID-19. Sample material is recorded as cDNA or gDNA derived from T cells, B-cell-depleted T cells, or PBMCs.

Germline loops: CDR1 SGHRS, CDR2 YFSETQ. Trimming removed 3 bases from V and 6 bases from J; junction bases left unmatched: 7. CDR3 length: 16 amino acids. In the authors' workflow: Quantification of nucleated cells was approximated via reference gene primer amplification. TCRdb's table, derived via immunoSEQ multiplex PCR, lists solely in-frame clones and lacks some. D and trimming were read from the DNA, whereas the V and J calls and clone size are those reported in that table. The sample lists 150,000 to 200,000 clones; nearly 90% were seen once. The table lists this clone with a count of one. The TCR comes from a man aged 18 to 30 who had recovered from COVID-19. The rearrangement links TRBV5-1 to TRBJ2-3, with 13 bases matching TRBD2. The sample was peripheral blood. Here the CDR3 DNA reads TGCGCCAGCAGCTCCAGACTAGCGGGGGGCCTGGATACGCAGTATTTT. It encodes CASSSRLAGGLDTQYF.